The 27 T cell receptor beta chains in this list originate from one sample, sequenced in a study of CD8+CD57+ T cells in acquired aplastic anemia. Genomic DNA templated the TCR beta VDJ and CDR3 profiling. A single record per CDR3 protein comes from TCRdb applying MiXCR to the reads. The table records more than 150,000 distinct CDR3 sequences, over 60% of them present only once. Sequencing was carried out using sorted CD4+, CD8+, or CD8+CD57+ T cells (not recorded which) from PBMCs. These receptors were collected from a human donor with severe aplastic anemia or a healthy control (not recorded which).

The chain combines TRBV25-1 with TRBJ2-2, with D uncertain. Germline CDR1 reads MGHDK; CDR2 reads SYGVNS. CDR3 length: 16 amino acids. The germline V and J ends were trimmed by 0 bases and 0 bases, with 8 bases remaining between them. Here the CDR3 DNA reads TGTGCCAGCAGTGAATACGGGCTAGCGAACACCGGGGAGCTGTTTTTT. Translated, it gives CASSEYGLANTGELFF.

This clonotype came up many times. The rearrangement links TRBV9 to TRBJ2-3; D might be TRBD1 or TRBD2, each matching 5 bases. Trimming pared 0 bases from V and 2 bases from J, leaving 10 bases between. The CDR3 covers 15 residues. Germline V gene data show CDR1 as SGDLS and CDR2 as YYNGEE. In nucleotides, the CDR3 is TGTGCCAGCAGCGTAGTAAGGGACCCCACAGATACGCAGTATTTT. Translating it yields CASSVVRDPTDTQYF.

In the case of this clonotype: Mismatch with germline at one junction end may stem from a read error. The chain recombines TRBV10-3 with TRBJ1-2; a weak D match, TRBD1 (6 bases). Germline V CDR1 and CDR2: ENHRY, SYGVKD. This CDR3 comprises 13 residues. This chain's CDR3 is CAIAVTGNYGYTF. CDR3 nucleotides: TGTGCCATCGCAGTCACAGGGAACTATGGTTACACCTTC.

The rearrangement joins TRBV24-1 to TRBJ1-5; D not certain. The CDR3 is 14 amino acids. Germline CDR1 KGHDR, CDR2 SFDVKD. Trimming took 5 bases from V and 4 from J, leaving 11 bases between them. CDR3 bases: TGTGCCACCAGTGCCGCAGGAATAAATCAGCCCCAGCATTTT. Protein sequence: CATSAAGINQPQHF.

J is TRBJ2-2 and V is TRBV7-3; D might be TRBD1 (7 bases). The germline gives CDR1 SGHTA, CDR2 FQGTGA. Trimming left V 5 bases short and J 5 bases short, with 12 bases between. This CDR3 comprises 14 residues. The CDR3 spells CASSTQGGTGELFF. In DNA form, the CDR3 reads TGTGCCAGCAGCACCCAGGGGGGTACCGGGGAGCTGTTTTTT.

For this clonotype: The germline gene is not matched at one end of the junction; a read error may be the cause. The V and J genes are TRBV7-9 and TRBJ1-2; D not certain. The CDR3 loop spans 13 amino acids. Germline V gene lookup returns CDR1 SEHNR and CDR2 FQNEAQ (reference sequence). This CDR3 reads CASSPVGNYGYAF. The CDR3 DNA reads TGTGCCAGCAGCCCGGTTGGGAACTATGGCTACGCCTTC. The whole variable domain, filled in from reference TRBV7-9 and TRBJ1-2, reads DTGVSQNPRHKITKRGQNVTFRCDPISEHNRLYWYRQTLGQGPEFLTYFQNEAQLEKSRLLSDRFSAERPKGSFSTLEIQRTEQGDSAMYLCASSPVGNYGYAFGSGTRLTVV.

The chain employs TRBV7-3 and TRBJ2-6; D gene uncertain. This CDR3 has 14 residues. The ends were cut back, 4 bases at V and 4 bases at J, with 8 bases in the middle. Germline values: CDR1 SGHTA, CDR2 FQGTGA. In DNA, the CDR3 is TGTGCCAGCAGCTCCCCCGGGGGGGCCAACGTCCTGACTTTC. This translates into CASSSPGGANVLTF.

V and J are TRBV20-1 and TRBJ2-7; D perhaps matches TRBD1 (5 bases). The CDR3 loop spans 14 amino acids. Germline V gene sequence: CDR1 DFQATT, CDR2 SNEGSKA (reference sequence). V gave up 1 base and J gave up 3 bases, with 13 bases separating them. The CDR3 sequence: CSARGTQNIYEQYF. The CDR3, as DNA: TGCAGTGCTAGAGGGACACAAAATATCTACGAGCAGTACTTC.

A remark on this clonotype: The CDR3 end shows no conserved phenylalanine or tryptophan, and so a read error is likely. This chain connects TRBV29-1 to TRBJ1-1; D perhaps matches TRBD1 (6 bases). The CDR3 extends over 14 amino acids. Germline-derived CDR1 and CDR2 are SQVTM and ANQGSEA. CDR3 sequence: CSVPWGAGGTEAFL. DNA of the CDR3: TGTAGCGTGCCTTGGGGGGCAGGAGGCACTGAAGCTTTCCTT.

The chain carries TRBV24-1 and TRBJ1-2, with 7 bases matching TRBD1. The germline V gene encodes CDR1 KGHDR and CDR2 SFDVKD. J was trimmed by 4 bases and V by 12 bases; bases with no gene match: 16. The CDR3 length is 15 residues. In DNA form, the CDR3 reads TGTGCCGCTAGTGATCCGGGACAGAGCCTCTATGGCTACACCTTC. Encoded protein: CAASDPGQSLYGYTF.

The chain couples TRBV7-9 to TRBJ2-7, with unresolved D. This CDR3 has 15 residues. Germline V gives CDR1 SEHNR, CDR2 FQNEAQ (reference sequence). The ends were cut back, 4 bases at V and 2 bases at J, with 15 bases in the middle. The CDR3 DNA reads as TGTGCCAGCAGCTGGGAAACCGGCGCAACCTACGAGCAGTACTTC. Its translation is CASSWETGATYEQYF.

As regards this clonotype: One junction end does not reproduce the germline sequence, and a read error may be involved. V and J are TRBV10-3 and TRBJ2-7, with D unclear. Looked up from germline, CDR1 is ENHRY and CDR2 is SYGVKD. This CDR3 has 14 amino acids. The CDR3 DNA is TGTGTCATCAGTGTAAGCAGCGACTCCTACGAGCAGTACTTC. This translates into CVISVSSDSYEQYF.

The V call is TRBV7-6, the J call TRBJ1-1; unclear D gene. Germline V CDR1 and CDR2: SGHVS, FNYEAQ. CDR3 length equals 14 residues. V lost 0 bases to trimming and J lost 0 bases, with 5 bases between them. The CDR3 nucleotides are TGTGCCAGCAGCTTAGCACCGTTGAACACTGAAGCTTTCTTT. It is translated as CASSLAPLNTEAFF.

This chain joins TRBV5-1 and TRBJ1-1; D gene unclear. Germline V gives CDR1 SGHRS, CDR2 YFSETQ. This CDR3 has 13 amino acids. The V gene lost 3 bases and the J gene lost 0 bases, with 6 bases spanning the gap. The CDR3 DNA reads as TGCGCCAGCAGCTGGGTGGTGAACACTGAAGCTTTCTTT. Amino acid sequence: CASSWVVNTEAFF.

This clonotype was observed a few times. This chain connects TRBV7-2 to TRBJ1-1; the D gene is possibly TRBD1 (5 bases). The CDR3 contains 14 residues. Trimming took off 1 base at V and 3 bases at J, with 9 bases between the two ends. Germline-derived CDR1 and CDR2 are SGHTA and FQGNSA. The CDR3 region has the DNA TGTGCCAGCAGCTTAGATCGGGGCTACACTGAAGCTTTCTTT. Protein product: CASSLDRGYTEAFF.

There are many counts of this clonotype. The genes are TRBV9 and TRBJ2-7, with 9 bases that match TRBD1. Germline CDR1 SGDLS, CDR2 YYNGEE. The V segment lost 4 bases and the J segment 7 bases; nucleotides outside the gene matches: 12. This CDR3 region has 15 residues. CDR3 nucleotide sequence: TGTGCCAGCAGCCCATTTCCGGGACAGGGCGAGGAGCAGTACTTC. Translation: CASSPFPGQGEEQYF.

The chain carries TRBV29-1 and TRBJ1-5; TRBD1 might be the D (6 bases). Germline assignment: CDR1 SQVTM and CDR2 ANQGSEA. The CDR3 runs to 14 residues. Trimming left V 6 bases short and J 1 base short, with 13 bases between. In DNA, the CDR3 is TGCAGCGTGGCCACAGGGAGAAGCAATCAGCCCCAGCATTTT. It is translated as CSVATGRSNQPQHF.

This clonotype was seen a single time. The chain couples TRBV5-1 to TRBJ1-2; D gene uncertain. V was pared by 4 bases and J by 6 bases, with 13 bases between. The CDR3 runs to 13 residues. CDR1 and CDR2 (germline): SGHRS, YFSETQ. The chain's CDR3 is CASSMIPDHGYTF. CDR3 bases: TGCGCCAGCAGCATGATTCCTGATCATGGCTACACCTTC. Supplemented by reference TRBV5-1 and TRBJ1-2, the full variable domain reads KAGVTQTPRYLIKTRGQQVTLSCSPISGHRSVSWYQQTPGQGLQFLFEYFSETQRNKGNFPGRFSGRQFSNSRSEMNVSTLELGDSALYLCASSMIPDHGYTFGSGTRLTVV.

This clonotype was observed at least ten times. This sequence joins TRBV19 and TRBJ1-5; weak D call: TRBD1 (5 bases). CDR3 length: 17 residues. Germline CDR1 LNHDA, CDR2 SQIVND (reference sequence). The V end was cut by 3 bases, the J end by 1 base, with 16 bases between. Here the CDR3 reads CASSIWSGSGSNQPQHF. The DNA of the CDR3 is TGTGCCAGTAGTATTTGGTCAGGGTCAGGAAGCAATCAGCCCCAGCATTTT.

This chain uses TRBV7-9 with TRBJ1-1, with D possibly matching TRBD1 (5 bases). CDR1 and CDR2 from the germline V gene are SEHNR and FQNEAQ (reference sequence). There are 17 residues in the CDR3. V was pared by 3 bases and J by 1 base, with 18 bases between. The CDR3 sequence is CASSFSSGRGTNTEAFF. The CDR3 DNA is TGTGCCAGCAGCTTTTCTTCGGGCAGAGGGACGAACACTGAAGCTTTCTTT.

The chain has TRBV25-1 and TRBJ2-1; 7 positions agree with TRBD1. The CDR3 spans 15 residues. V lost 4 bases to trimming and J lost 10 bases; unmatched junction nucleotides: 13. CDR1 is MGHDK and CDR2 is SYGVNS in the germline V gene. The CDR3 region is CASSGGNRGGYEQFF. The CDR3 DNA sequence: TGTGCCAGCAGTGGGGGGAACAGGGGTGGGTACGAGCAGTTCTTC.

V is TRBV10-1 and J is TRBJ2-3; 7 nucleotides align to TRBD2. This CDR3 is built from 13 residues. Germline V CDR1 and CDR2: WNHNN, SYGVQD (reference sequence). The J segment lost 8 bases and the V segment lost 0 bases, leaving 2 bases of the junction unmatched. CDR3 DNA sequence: TGCGCCAGCAGTGAGTCTCTAGCGGCTACGCAGTATTTT. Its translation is CASSESLAATQYF.

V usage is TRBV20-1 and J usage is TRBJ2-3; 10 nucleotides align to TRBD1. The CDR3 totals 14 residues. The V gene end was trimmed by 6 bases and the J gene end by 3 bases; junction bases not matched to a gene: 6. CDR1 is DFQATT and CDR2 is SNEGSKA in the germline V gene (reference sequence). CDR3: CSASGTGVTDTQYF. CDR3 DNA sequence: TGCAGTGCCTCCGGGACAGGGGTGACAGATACGCAGTATTTT.

The CDR3 is CASSVDHTGELFF. The CDR3 nucleotides are TGTGCCAGCAGCGTCGACCACACCGGGGAGCTGTTTTTT. The rearrangement links TRBV9 to TRBJ2-2, with D uncertain. Germline-derived CDR1 and CDR2 are SGDLS and YYNGEE. This CDR3 contains 13 residues. Between the trimmed V and J ends, which lost 2 bases and 3 bases, there was a span of 5 bases.

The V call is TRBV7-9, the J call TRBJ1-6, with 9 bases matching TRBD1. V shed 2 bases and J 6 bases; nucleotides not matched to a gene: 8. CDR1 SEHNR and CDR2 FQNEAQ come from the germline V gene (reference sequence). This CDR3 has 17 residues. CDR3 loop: CASSLYPPGQGNSPLHF. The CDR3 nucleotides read TGTGCCAGCAGCTTATACCCCCCGGGACAGGGTAATTCACCCCTCCACTTT.

In DNA, the CDR3 is TGCAGTGGGACTAGCGGGGGGATATACAATGAGCAGTTCTTC. It yields the protein CSGTSGGIYNEQFF. The rearrangement links TRBV20-1 to TRBJ2-1, with 14 bases matching TRBD2. The junction had 3 bases not matched to a gene; V was cut back by 7 bases and J by 4 bases. Germline CDR1 is DFQATT and CDR2 is SNEGSKA (reference sequence). The CDR3 extends over 14 amino acids.

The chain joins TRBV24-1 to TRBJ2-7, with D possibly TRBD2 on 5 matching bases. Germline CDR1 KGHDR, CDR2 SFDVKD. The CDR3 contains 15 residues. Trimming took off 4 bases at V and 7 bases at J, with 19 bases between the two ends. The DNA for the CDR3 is TGTGCCACCAGTGACCCCCAGGCCGGGATTACGGAGCAGTACTTC. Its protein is CATSDPQAGITEQYF.